Listed here are 2 T cell receptor beta chains from one sample, sequenced in a study of regulatory T cells in long-lasting Graves disease. The time point was: persistent/refractory GD, antithyroid drugs over 5 years with positive TRAb. Extracted PBMC RNA gave rise to the TCR library. Arm-PCR of CDR3 regions with iRepertoire HTBI primers generated TCR beta libraries. TCRdb reanalysed the multiplex PCR reads using MiXCR and keeps one entry per CDR3 protein. Of 400,000 to 500,000 distinct CDR3 sequences in the sample, roughly 23% were seen once. Specimen: peripheral blood mononuclear cells (PBMCs), collected when the disease was refractory, from a patient treated with antithyroid drugs. These receptors originate from a female donor with Graves disease.

V is TRBV5-6 and J is TRBJ1-2; a weak D match, TRBD1 (6 bases). CDR1 SGHDT and CDR2 YYEEEE come from the germline V gene. The CDR3 totals 15 residues. The germline V and J ends were trimmed by 1 base and 4 bases, with 14 bases remaining between them. The CDR3 sequence: CASSLFGQPLYGYTF. In nucleotides, the CDR3 is TGTGCCAGCAGCTTGTTCGGACAGCCACTCTATGGCTACACCTTC.

This clonotype was picked up many times. The V call is TRBV6-1, the J call TRBJ1-6, with D possibly TRBD1 on 6 matching bases. CDR1 is MNHNS, CDR2 SASEGT, per germline. The CDR3 is made up of 14 amino acids. The V end lost 5 bases, the J end lost 5 bases, and 10 bases lay between the germline ends. The CDR3, as DNA: TGTGCCAGCAGTCCTTCAGGGGATAATTCACCCCTCCACTTT. This sequence encodes CASSPSGDNSPLHF.